These T cell receptor beta chains were read from a single sample in a study of blood T cells in healthy people across ages. TCRdb re-derived calls from the 5' RACE reads in MiXCR, one entry per CDR3 protein. The repertoire holds about 290,000 distinct CDR3 sequences, with around 27% as singletons. Sequenced input: blood. The receptors originated from a woman aged 65 to 85 in good health. The CDR3 runs from the conserved cysteine through the conserved F or W. A D gene is named only where the DNA matches it firmly. Rows give clone size only sometimes, using once, few, many, or a class for an expanded clone.

d_call | clone_size | j_call | v_call | cdr3_aa | cdr3_nt
. | few | TRBJ2-3 | TRBV20-1 | CSARAGGPLGPKSTDTQYF | TGCAGTGCCAGAGCAGGCGGCCCCCTAGGCCCAAAAAGCACAGATACGCAGTATTTT
TRBD1 | . | TRBJ1-4 | TRBV6-6 | CASSYQSPGQNNGKLFF | TGTGCCAGCAGTTACCAATCGCCGGGACAGAATAATGGAAAACTGTTTTTT
. | . | TRBJ2-3 | TRBV12-3/TRBV12-4 | CASSSRGRGTDMQYF | TGTGCCAGCAGCTCTAGGGGGAGGGGGACAGATATGCAGTATTTT
TRBD2 | many | TRBJ2-4 | TRBV20-1 | CSALDSSGSDKNIQYF | TGCAGTGCTCTGGACTCAAGCGGGAGTGACAAAAACATTCAGTACTTC
. | . | TRBJ2-7 | TRBV28 | CASSSGVIPIEQYF | TGTGCCAGCAGTTCTGGAGTTATCCCCATCGAGCAGTACTTC
. | . | TRBJ2-7 | TRBV5-1 | CASSLGYASYEQYF | TGCGCCAGCAGCTTGGGTTACGCCTCCTACGAGCAGTACTTC
. | few | TRBJ2-1 | TRBV2 | CASSEEGINEQFF | TGTGCCAGCAGTGAAGAAGGGATCAATGAGCAGTTCTTC
. | once | TRBJ1-1 | TRBV18 | CASSPGDGLNTEAFF | TGTGCCAGCTCACCGGGGGACGGATTGAACACTGAAGCTTTCTTT
. | . | TRBJ2-7 | TRBV7-9 | CASSLLEVTEQYF | TGTGCCAGCAGCTTACTAGAAGTGACGGAGCAGTACTTC
. | few | TRBJ2-7 | TRBV6-5 | CASSYSGPTYEQYF | TGTGCCAGCAGTTACTCAGGTCCTACCTACGAGCAGTACTTC
. | few | TRBJ2-5 | TRBV5-1 | CASSPESQETQYF | TGCGCCAGCAGCCCCGAATCCCAAGAGACCCAGTACTTC
TRBD2 | . | TRBJ2-7 | TRBV7-3 | CASSPSAGLAAEQYF | TGTGCCAGCAGCCCGTCCGCGGGACTAGCGGCCGAGCAGTACTTC
. | . | TRBJ1-2 | TRBV20-1 | CSATGGIIYGYTF | TGCAGTGCTACGGGGGGCATTATCTATGGCTACACCTTC
. | . | TRBJ1-2 | TRBV9 | CASSPRGGATYGYTF | TGTGCCAGCAGCCCGAGAGGGGGGGCTACCTATGGCTACACCTTC
TRBD1 | . | TRBJ1-2 | TRBV5-4 | CTSSDDRGTYGYTF | TGTACCAGCAGCGATGACAGGGGGACCTATGGCTACACCTTC
. | few | TRBJ2-5 | TRBV11-2 | CASSFAGLDGETQYF | TGTGCCAGCAGCTTCGCAGGACTGGACGGGGAGACCCAGTACTTC
. | . | TRBJ2-5 | TRBV20-1 | CSANVGHQETQYF | TGCAGTGCAAACGTCGGGCACCAAGAGACCCAGTACTTC
TRBD2 | few | TRBJ2-1 | TRBV11-2 | CASSLVLAGGERGSLYEQFF | TGTGCCAGCAGCTTAGTTCTAGCGGGAGGTGAAAGAGGTAGTTTGTATGAGCAGTTCTTC
TRBD2 | many | TRBJ2-5 | TRBV7-2 | CASCPTGGRETQYF | TGTGCCAGCTGTCCCACGGGGGGACGGGAGACCCAGTACTTC
. | many | TRBJ2-4 | TRBV28 | CASSSGAKNIQYF | TGTGCCAGCAGTTCAGGGGCCAAAAACATTCAGTACTTC
. | . | TRBJ2-5 | TRBV20-1 | CSASTGTRVGTQYF | TGCAGTGCTAGTACGGGGACTCGAGTGGGGACCCAGTACTTC